Below are 8 T cell receptor beta chains sequenced from a single sample in a study of human T cells and chemical hapten exposure. TCRdb fed the RACE reads into MiXCR, producing one record per CDR3 protein. The sample has 380,000 or so distinct CDR3 sequences; approximately 5% are singletons. The time point here: patch test 1, 2 weeks after DPC sensitization. Treatment indicated: therapeutic diphenylcyclopropenone sensitization with weekly scalp DPC. Sequenced material: whole blood, taken in connection with sensitization to the hapten diphenylcyclopropenone (DPC). All receptors derive from a woman aged 45-65 years with alopecia areata. Some clones in this sample may be carry-over from other donors' samples.

The CDR3 is CASRTGPSLTYEQYF. CDR3 DNA sequence: TGTGCCAGCCGGACGGGCCCGTCCTTAACCTACGAGCAGTACTTC. The genes are TRBV2 and TRBJ2-7; D call uncertain. Germline CDR1 is SNHLY and CDR2 is FYNNEI. The ends were cut back, 8 bases at V and 2 bases at J, with 19 bases in the middle. The CDR3 has 15 residues.

This clonotype was counted many times. CDR3 coding DNA: TGTGCCAGCAGTTTCCTACCTAGCGGGAAGGATGAGCAGTTCTTC. It yields the protein CASSFLPSGKDEQFF. The rearrangement links TRBV27 to TRBJ2-1; TRBD2 agrees at 9 bases. Germline CDR1 and CDR2: MNHEY and SMNVEV (reference sequence). CDR3 length: 15 amino acids. Unmatched junction bases numbered 8, after V lost 3 bases and J lost 8 bases.

V and J are TRBV20-1 and TRBJ1-3, with D possibly being TRBD1 (5 bases). The V and J ends lost 4 bases and 0 bases respectively, with 10 bases between them. Germline V lookup: CDR1 DFQATT, CDR2 SNEGSKA (reference sequence). The CDR3 totals 14 residues. CDR3 in amino acids: CSAKQALSGNTIYF. In DNA form, the CDR3 reads TGCAGTGCTAAACAGGCCCTCTCTGGAAACACCATATATTTT.

The chain links TRBV7-2 to TRBJ2-3; TRBD1 matches 11 bases. The germline gives CDR1 SGHTA, CDR2 FQGNSA. Trimming took 7 bases from V and 8 from J; bases not matched to a gene: 8. The CDR3 covers 14 residues. The CDR3 reads CASTQDRGHGTQYF. As DNA, the CDR3 is TGTGCCAGCACCCAGGACAGGGGGCATGGTACGCAGTATTTT.

On this clonotype itself: Being one base from a much bigger clone, this may be a read error. The chain links TRBV7-8 to TRBJ2-5, with D uncertain. There are 11 residues in the CDR3. Germline V gene lookup returns CDR1 SGHVS and CDR2 FQNEAQ. The CDR3 sequence is CVSTKSGTQYF. The DNA of the CDR3 is TGTGTCAGCACCAAATCCGGGACCCAGTACTTC. The full variable domain, rest sourced from reference TRBV7-8 and TRBJ2-5, is GAGVSQSPRYKVAKRGQDVALRCDPISGHVSLFWYQQALGQGPEFLTYFQNEAQLDKSGLPSDRFFAERPEGSVSTLKIQRTQQEDSAVYLCVSTKSGTQYFGPGTRLLVL.

This clonotype occurred many times. The rearrangement uses TRBV28 and TRBJ2-7; TRBD1 or TRBD2 may be the D gene (6 bases each). Germline V gene data show CDR1 as MDHEN and CDR2 as SYDVKM. The CDR3 sequence is 14 residues long. Trimming pared 4 bases from V and 2 bases from J, leaving 12 bases between. The CDR3, as DNA: TGTGCCAGCAGTTCCTCCGGGGGCACCTACGAGCAGTACTTC. This translates into CASSSSGGTYEQYF.

The chain links TRBV20-1 to TRBJ2-7; perhaps TRBD2 as D (6 bases). V lost 5 bases and J lost 2, with 31 bases in between. The CDR3 contains 19 residues. Germline assignment: CDR1 DFQATT and CDR2 SNEGSKA (reference sequence). This CDR3 reads CSASGTQKDDGGRTYEQYF. For the CDR3, the DNA is TGCAGTGCTTCCGGGACTCAAAAGGATGATGGCGGGCGTACCTACGAGCAGTACTTC.

Concerning this clonotype itself: This may arise from a read error, as a much more abundant clone is one base away. The chain recombines TRBV7-9 with TRBJ1-2; 7 positions agree with TRBD1. Trimming at V came to 1 base and at J to 12 bases, leaving 5 bases not matched to a gene. The CDR3 loop spans 12 amino acids. Germline values: CDR1 SEHNR, CDR2 FQNEAQ (reference sequence). CDR3 sequence (DNA): TGTGCCAGCAGCTTAGGACAGGGAGTCCACACCTTC. Translating it yields CASSLGQGVHTF.